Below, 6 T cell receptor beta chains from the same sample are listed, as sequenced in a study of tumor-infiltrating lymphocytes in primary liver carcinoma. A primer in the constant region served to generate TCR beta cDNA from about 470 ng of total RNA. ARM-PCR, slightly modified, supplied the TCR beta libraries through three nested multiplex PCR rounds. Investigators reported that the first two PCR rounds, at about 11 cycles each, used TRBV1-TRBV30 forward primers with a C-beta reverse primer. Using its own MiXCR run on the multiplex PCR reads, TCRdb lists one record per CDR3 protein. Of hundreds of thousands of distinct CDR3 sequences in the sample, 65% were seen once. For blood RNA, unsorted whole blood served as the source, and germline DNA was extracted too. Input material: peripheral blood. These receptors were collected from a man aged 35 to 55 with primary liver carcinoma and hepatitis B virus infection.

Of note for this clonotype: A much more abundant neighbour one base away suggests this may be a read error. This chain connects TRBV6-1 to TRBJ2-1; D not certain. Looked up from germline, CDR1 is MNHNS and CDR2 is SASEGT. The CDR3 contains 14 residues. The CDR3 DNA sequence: TGTGTCAGCAATAGCTGGAGCTCCTACAATGAGCAGTTCTTC. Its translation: CVSNSWSSYNEQFF.

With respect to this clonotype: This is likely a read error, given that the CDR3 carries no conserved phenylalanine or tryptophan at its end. In nucleotides, the CDR3 is TGTGCCAGCAGCCGGGACAGGGTGAATTCACCCCTCCACATT. This translates into CASSRDRVNSPLHI. This sequence joins TRBV11-1 and TRBJ1-6, with 9 bases lining up with TRBD1. The CDR3 is 14 residues long. The germline V gene has CDR1 SGHAT and CDR2 FQDESV (reference sequence). Unmatched junction bases numbered 3, after V lost 5 bases and J lost 7 bases.

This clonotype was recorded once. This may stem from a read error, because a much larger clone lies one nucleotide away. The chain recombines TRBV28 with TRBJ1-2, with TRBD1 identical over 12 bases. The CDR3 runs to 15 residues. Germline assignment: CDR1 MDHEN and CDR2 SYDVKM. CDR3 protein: CAGSPGTGGSYGYTF. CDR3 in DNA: TGTGCCGGCAGTCCTGGGACAGGGGGCTCCTATGGCTACACCTTC.

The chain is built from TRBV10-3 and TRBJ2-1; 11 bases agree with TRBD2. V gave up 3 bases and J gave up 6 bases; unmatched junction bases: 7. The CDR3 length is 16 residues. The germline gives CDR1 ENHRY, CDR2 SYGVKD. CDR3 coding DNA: TGTGCCATCAGTGACGTAGGGACTAGCGGATTCAATGAGCAGTTCTTC. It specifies CAISDVGTSGFNEQFF.

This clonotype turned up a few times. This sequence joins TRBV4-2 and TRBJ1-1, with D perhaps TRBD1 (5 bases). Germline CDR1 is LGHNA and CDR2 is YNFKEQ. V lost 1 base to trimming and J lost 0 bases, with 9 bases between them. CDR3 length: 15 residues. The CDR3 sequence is CASSQAGRMNTEAFF. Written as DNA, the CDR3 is TGTGCCAGCAGCCAAGCGGGGCGAATGAACACTGAAGCTTTCTTT.

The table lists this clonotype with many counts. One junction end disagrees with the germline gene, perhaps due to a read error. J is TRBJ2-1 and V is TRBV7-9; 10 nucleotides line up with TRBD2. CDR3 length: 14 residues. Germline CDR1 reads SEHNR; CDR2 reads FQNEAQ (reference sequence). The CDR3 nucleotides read TGTGCCAGCAGTTTAGCGGGGGGTTACAATGAGCAGTTCTTC. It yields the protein CASSLAGGYNEQFF.